The 19 T cell receptor beta chains listed next were all sequenced from one sample in a study of T cell repertoires in cytomegalovirus infection. TCRdb reprocessed the reads via MiXCR and lists one record per CDR3 protein. Of nearly 550,000 distinct CDR3 sequences listed, more than 15% are singletons. Specimen: CD8+ T cells from PBMCs. The origin of the receptors is a human donor in good health (CMV status not recorded). Some clones in this sample may be carry-over from other donors' samples.

This clonotype was recorded once. The gene calls are TRBV4-1 and TRBJ2-7, with D perhaps assigned TRBD1 or TRBD2 (5 bases each). Trimming left V 0 bases short and J 0 bases short, with 12 bases between. The CDR3 is 16 residues long. Germline V gives CDR1 MGHRA, CDR2 YSYEKL. CDR3 protein: CASSQEGLGSSYEQYF. CDR3 nucleotide sequence: TGCGCCAGCAGCCAAGAGGGGCTAGGGAGCTCCTACGAGCAGTACTTC.

This clonotype showed up just once. CDR3 bases: TGTGCCAGCAGCCATACCGGGACCGGAGCCGGGGAGCTGTTTTTT. Residues: CASSHTGTGAGELFF. This chain links TRBV14 with TRBJ2-2, with D perhaps TRBD1 or TRBD2 (5 bases each). The V end was cut by 3 bases, the J end by 6 bases, with 14 bases between. The CDR3 contains 15 residues. Germline CDR1 and CDR2: SGHDN and FVKESK.

This clonotype has at least ten counts. The chain recombines TRBV12-3 or TRBV12-4 with TRBJ2-1; D may be TRBD2 (6 bases). This CDR3 spans 14 amino acids. Trimming removed 6 bases from V and 2 bases from J, with 11 bases in between. The CDR3 reads CASSASGAYNEQFF. The CDR3 nucleotides are TGTGCCAGCAGCGCGTCGGGGGCCTACAATGAGCAGTTCTTC.

DNA for the CDR3: TGCGCCAGCAATCCGACAGGGCCTGGAAACACCATATATTTT. Protein sequence: CASNPTGPGNTIYF. The V and J genes are TRBV10-2 and TRBJ1-3; TRBD1 matches at 7 bases. V shed 7 bases and J 2 bases; nucleotides not matched to a gene: 5. The V gene's germline CDR1 is WSHSY and CDR2 SAAADI. The CDR3 extends over 14 amino acids.

This clonotype was picked up many times. The V and J genes are TRBV28 and TRBJ2-7; perhaps TRBD1 as D (5 bases). Per the germline V gene, CDR1 is MDHEN and CDR2 is SYDVKM. Trimming shortened V by 2 bases and J by 2 bases, and 10 bases separated the two germline ends. This CDR3 is built from 14 residues. Here the CDR3 DNA reads TGTGCCAGCAGTTTAGATGGGGCGGCCTACGAGCAGTACTTC. Protein product: CASSLDGAAYEQYF. The full variable domain, rest sourced from reference TRBV28 and TRBJ2-7, is DVKVTQSSRYLVKRTGEKVFLECVQDMDHENMFWYRQDPGLGLRLIYFSYDVKMKEKGDIPEGYSVSREKKERFSLILESASTNQTSMYLCASSLDGAAYEQYFGPGTRLTVT.

The rearrangement links TRBV19 to TRBJ2-7; D is perhaps TRBD2 (6 bases). Germline assignment: CDR1 LNHDA and CDR2 SQIVND (reference sequence). Between the trimmed V and J ends, which lost 1 base and 7 bases, there was a span of 17 bases. The CDR3 extends over 15 amino acids. Written as DNA, the CDR3 is TGTGCCAGTAGTATAGCCTACGGCCTCGGGAGAGAGCAGTACTTC. Protein product: CASSIAYGLGREQYF.

This clonotype has ten or more counts. This chain connects TRBV12-3 or TRBV12-4 to TRBJ1-6, with TRBD1 identical over 9 bases. The CDR3 length is 17 residues. The trim removed 5 bases at V and 7 bases at J, leaving 12 bases unmatched. Written as DNA, the CDR3 is TGTGCCAGCAGTACCGGGACAGGGCTCGGATGGAATTCACCCCTCCACTTT. Translating it yields CASSTGTGLGWNSPLHF.

This clonotype has a count of ten or more. The V gene is TRBV7-9, the J gene TRBJ2-1; no reliable D call. Germline V gene lookup returns CDR1 SEHNR and CDR2 FQNEAQ (reference sequence). The CDR3 totals 14 residues. The V and J ends lost 8 bases and 8 bases respectively, with 19 bases between them. As DNA, the CDR3 is TGTGCCAGCTCCCCACGGAGCTCCGCCTATGAGCAGTTCTTC. It translates to CASSPRSSAYEQFF.

The chain links TRBV27 to TRBJ2-1; 9 nucleotides agree with TRBD1. The CDR3 extends over 15 amino acids. The trim removed 4 bases at V and 7 bases at J, leaving 8 bases unmatched. CDR1 is MNHEY and CDR2 is SMNVEV in the germline V gene (reference sequence). CDR3 protein: CASSYTGGFGNEQFF. DNA for the CDR3: TGTGCCAGCAGTTACACAGGGGGCTTTGGGAATGAGCAGTTCTTC.

This clonotype was seen a few times. This chain connects TRBV10-2 to TRBJ2-3; TRBD2 aligns across 14 bases. The CDR3 covers 21 residues. Germline CDR1 reads WSHSY; CDR2 reads SAAADI. J gave up 2 bases and V 0 bases, and 13 bases lay outside the gene matches. Here the CDR3 DNA reads TGCGCCAGCAGTGAGTCCCTCACCGGGACTAGCGGGGGAATACCCACAGATACGCAGTATTTT. This sequence encodes CASSESLTGTSGGIPTDTQYF.

This clonotype was recorded at least ten times. CDR3 bases: TGTGCCAGCAGTTTAGCCGGGACAGGGAGCCACGAGCAGTACTTC. Translation gives CASSLAGTGSHEQYF. This chain connects TRBV12-3 or TRBV12-4 to TRBJ2-7; the match to TRBD1 covers 9 bases. The CDR3 sequence is 15 residues long. The V gene end was trimmed by 0 bases and the J gene end by 5 bases; junction bases not matched to a gene: 5.

This clonotype has only a few counts. This rearrangement joins TRBV7-6 to TRBJ1-1; no clear D gene. Trimming pared 0 bases from V and 0 bases from J, leaving 8 bases between. The germline CDR1 and CDR2 sequences are SGHVS and FNYEAQ. The CDR3 spans 15 residues. The CDR3 nucleotides read TGTGCCAGCAGCTTAGCATTTGGTTTGAACACTGAAGCTTTCTTT. Encoded protein: CASSLAFGLNTEAFF.

This clonotype was recorded a few times. This chain joins TRBV6-1 and TRBJ2-7, with no clear D. V was clipped by 3 bases and J by 2 bases, with 8 bases between them. CDR1 is MNHNS and CDR2 is SASEGT in the germline V gene. The CDR3 is made up of 13 amino acids. This CDR3 reads CASSENPAYEQYF. CDR3 DNA: TGTGCCAGCAGTGAGAACCCTGCCTACGAGCAGTACTTC.

The gene calls are TRBV24-1 and TRBJ2-1, with 8 bases aligning to TRBD2. Germline values: CDR1 KGHDR, CDR2 SFDVKD. Trimming cost V 9 bases and J 0 bases; bases outside gene matches: 6. The CDR3 spans 15 residues. The CDR3 DNA reads TGTGCCACCCAACGGGGGGGAAGCTCCTACAATGAGCAGTTCTTC. Translation gives CATQRGGSSYNEQFF.

This clonotype was seen at least ten times. The V and J genes are TRBV7-8 and TRBJ1-2; TRBD1 agrees at 12 bases. The CDR3 covers 16 residues. Germline V gives CDR1 SGHVS, CDR2 FQNEAQ. The ends lost 2 bases at V and 4 bases at J; junction bases unmatched: 5. Here the CDR3 reads CASSLWGQGAGYGYTF. CDR3 DNA sequence: TGTGCCAGCAGCTTATGGGGACAGGGGGCAGGCTATGGCTACACCTTC.

As to this clonotype: With a much larger clone just one base away, this may be a read error. J is TRBJ2-1 and V is TRBV7-3; 8 bases agree with TRBD2. The length of the CDR3 is 16 residues. Germline V gives CDR1 SGHTA, CDR2 FQGTGA. Trimming removed 5 bases from V and 8 bases from J; junction bases left unmatched: 14. CDR3 bases: TGTGCCAGCAGCCCCAGGGGAGCGGGAGAGCGCGATGAGCAGTTCTTC. It is translated as CASSPRGAGERDEQFF.

This clonotype was counted many times. The genes are TRBV12-3 or TRBV12-4 and TRBJ2-5; no clear D gene. The V gene lost 2 bases and the J gene lost 1 base, with 8 bases spanning the gap. CDR3 size: 14 residues. The CDR3 region is CASSLWASQETQYF. The CDR3 DNA follows: TGTGCCAGCAGTTTATGGGCCAGCCAAGAGACCCAGTACTTC.

The V call is TRBV6-8, the J call TRBJ2-7; D uncertain. This CDR3 spans 14 amino acids. Germline V CDR1 and CDR2: MNHGY, SAAAGT. Trimming took off 11 bases at V and 6 bases at J, with 23 bases between the two ends. CDR3 in amino acids: CAPRAEEGYCEQYF. CDR3 bases: TGTGCCCCCCGGGCGGAAGAAGGGTATTGCGAGCAGTACTTC.

This clonotype showed up just a few times. The rearrangement links TRBV6-6 to TRBJ2-6; no firm D call. Germline V lookup: CDR1 MNHNY, CDR2 SVGAGI (reference sequence). The CDR3 length is 15 residues. The germline V and J ends were trimmed by 4 bases and 4 bases, with 11 bases remaining between them. CDR3 region: CASSSSGTGANVLTF. CDR3 sequence (DNA): TGTGCCAGCAGTTCGTCCGGTACCGGGGCCAACGTCCTGACTTTC.